Listed here are 7 T cell receptor beta chains from one sample, sequenced in a study of EBV T-cell therapy then PD-1 blockade in nasopharyngeal carcinoma (dated by TCRdb to 2020 to 2023). Libraries were made using the immunoSEQ multiplex PCR assay. The immuneACCESS repertoire file appears here via TCRdb, limited to in-frame rearrangements. These files lack a portion of the clones; in checked studies, under half of the deficit traces to unresolved V genes, and the cause of the others is not known. The sample has around 22,000 clones on record, 82% of them singletons. 24% of the sample is taken by the ten largest. No antigens are known for them. What the treatment or condition label conveys for this sample: AdE1-LMPpoly-expanded autologous EBV-specific T-cell therapy followed by anti-PD-1 nivolumab. Sample: CD8+ T cells from blood, taken at day -245 from a patient whose treatment included autologous EBV-specific T cells and nivolumab. Receptors were obtained from a man aged 35 to 55 with nasopharyngeal carcinoma.

The V gene is TRBV6-5, the J gene TRBJ1-1; D may be TRBD1 (5 bases). Trimming pared 5 bases from V and 4 bases from J, leaving 11 bases between. Germline CDR1 and CDR2: MNHEY and SVGAGI. The CDR3 extends over 13 amino acids. The chain's CDR3 is CASSTGPVTEAFF. DNA for the CDR3: TGTGCCAGCAGTACGGGACCGGTCACTGAAGCTTTCTTT.

The DNA for the CDR3 is TGTGCCAGCAGTGAAAGTAGAGCTACGATAAACACCGGGGAGCTGTTTTTT. It translates to CASSESRATINTGELFF. The chain carries TRBV2 and TRBJ2-2; D is uncertain. V was clipped by 2 bases and J by 2 bases, with 15 bases between them. The CDR3 spans 17 residues. Germline-derived CDR1 and CDR2 are SNHLY and FYNNEI. Drawing the rest from reference TRBV2 and TRBJ2-2, the complete variable domain is EPEVTQTPSHQVTQMGQEVILRCVPISNHLYFYWYRQILGQKVEFLVSFYNNEISEKSEIFDDQFSVERPDGSNFTLKIRSTKLEDSAMYFCASSESRATINTGELFFGEGSRLTVL.

The chain couples TRBV4-2 to TRBJ2-5; D unclear. The CDR3 extends over 14 amino acids. Germline assignment: CDR1 LGHNA and CDR2 YNFKEQ. Trimming shortened V by 0 bases and J by 1 base, and 6 bases separated the two germline ends. DNA of the CDR3: TGTGCCAGCAGCCAAGAGCAGGTCCAAGAGACCCAGTACTTC. The encoded protein is CASSQEQVQETQYF.

The chain recombines TRBV15 with TRBJ1-2, with 9 bases that match TRBD1. The CDR3 has 17 residues. The J segment lost 5 bases and the V segment lost 0 bases, leaving 10 bases of the junction unmatched. Germline V gene sequence: CDR1 LNHNV, CDR2 YYDKDF (reference sequence). The CDR3 is CATSRDTSGQGLYGYTF. The CDR3 DNA follows: TGTGCCACCAGCAGAGACACGTCGGGACAGGGTCTTTATGGCTACACCTTC.

The chain couples TRBV19 to TRBJ1-5, with a possible D match to TRBD1 (5 bases). The CDR3 sequence is 17 residues long. V lost 6 bases and J 3 bases, leaving 21 bases between the germline ends. Germline CDR1 LNHDA, CDR2 SQIVND (reference sequence). CDR3 sequence (DNA): TGTGCCAGTAGCGAGCGGGGCGACGACAGCCCCAATCAGCCCCAGCATTTT. Translating gives CASSERGDDSPNQPQHF.

By share, this clone ranks as medium-sized. The J gene is TRBJ2-7, the V gene TRBV11-1; D not resolved. The V gene lost 2 bases and the J gene lost 2 bases, with 7 bases spanning the gap. The CDR3 has 13 amino acids. The germline V gene has CDR1 SGHAT and CDR2 FQDESV (reference sequence). As DNA, the CDR3 is TGTGCCAGCAGCTTACAGTACCCCTACGAGCAGTACTTC. This sequence encodes CASSLQYPYEQYF.

This clone was seen a single time. J is TRBJ2-1 and V is TRBV5-6; 9 bases map to TRBD1. The CDR3 covers 15 residues. Per germline, CDR1 SGHDT and CDR2 YYEEEE. The V gene end was trimmed by 2 bases and the J gene end by 6 bases; junction bases not matched to a gene: 6. The CDR3 DNA follows: TGTGCCAGCAGCTTTGAGGGACAGGGAAGCAATGAGCAGTTCTTC. Its protein is CASSFEGQGSNEQFF.